Described below is a single T cell receptor (beta chain) sequence and its context. The data belong to a study of blood T cell repertoires in COVID-19. The authors' processing: Nucleated cell counts were estimated from reference gene primer amplification. Clones were sequenced by immunoSEQ multiplex PCR, and TCRdb holds only the in-frame ones, with some missing. V, J and clone size are those of that table, while D and trimming were read from the DNA. In the table there are some 60,000 clones, 91% of which are singletons. CDR3 length: 15 residues. Germline V gene data show CDR1 as MNHEY and CDR2 as SMNVEV (reference sequence). The germline V and J ends were trimmed by 0 bases and 0 bases, with 6 bases remaining between them.

The rearrangement uses TRBV27 and TRBJ1-3; TRBD1 is a possible D gene (6 bases). The receptor comes from a man in his 60s with acute or convalescent COVID-19. The sample comprised peripheral blood. The CDR3 nucleotides are TGTGCCAGCAGTTTATCAGGGGGCTCTGGAAACACCATATATTTT. This codes for CASSLSGGSGNTIYF.